One and the same sample provided the 22 T cell receptor beta chains below, sequenced in a study of T cells after yellow fever vaccination (dated by TCRdb to about 2019). Interpreted using the paper, the treatment or condition label stands for: live attenuated yellow fever vaccine strain. Library prep was done by 5' RACE. The listed sequencing device is Illumina HiSeq 2500. The raw public data were reprocessed by TCRdb itself: fastp quality trimming at Q25, MiXCR clonotype calling, in-frame beta chains only. CDR3 protein sequences are deduplicated, and each keeps its most common genes and DNA. The table for this sample lists 400,000 to 650,000 distinct CDR3 sequences; 21% of them were counted only once. The leading ten clones occupy roughly a sixth of the sample. The material sequenced was PBMCs, taken roughly 23 days after the first yellow fever vaccination. These receptors were collected from a man aged 18-30 years who received the YFV17D yellow fever vaccine.

The chain is built from TRBV6-1 and TRBJ2-7, with TRBD1 identical over 7 bases. Per the germline V gene, CDR1 is MNHNS and CDR2 is SASEGT. The CDR3 runs to 14 residues. With 8 bases clipped from V and 3 bases from J, the junction kept 10 bases outside the gene matches. CDR3 loop: CASALRTGLYEQYV. The CDR3 nucleotides read TGTGCCAGCGCGCTCCGGACAGGACTCTACGAGCAGTACGTC.

The sample holds a few counts of this clonotype. The chain recombines TRBV20-1 with TRBJ2-7; 8 nucleotides match TRBD1. There are 14 residues in the CDR3. Looked up from germline, CDR1 is DFQATT and CDR2 is SNEGSKA (reference sequence). CDR3 sequence (DNA): TGCAGCGCAGTTTTTGACAGGGGCGTCTACGAGCAGTACGTC. It translates to CSAVFDRGVYEQYV.

Many counts were recorded for this clonotype. The V gene is TRBV3-1, the J gene TRBJ2-1, with D unclear. V shed 1 base and J shed 9 bases, with 19 bases lying between them. The CDR3 has 16 amino acids. From germline, CDR1 is LGHDT and CDR2 YNNKEL (reference sequence). CDR3 sequence: CASSQVTGENSGEQFF. CDR3 DNA sequence: TGTGCCAGCAGCCAAGTGACCGGAGAGAACTCGGGTGAGCAGTTCTTC.

This clonotype has only a few counts. V is TRBV7-2 and J is TRBJ2-7, with D possibly being TRBD2 (6 bases). CDR1 and CDR2 (germline): SGHTA, FQGNSA. This CDR3 region has 14 residues. With 3 bases removed from V and 2 bases from J, the gap between germline ends came to 11 bases. Written as DNA, the CDR3 is TGTGCCAGCAGCTTGGGCGGGGTTACCTACGAGCAGTACTTC. Encoded protein: CASSLGGVTYEQYF.

This clonotype was picked up a small number of times. This sequence joins TRBV12-3 or TRBV12-4 and TRBJ2-7; D uncertain. This CDR3 has 13 residues. Trimming cost V 6 bases and J 5 bases, with 14 bases left between them. In nucleotides, the CDR3 is TGTGCCAGCAGCCGCCGATCTGCGGACGAGCAGTACTTC. Translation gives CASSRRSADEQYF.

This clonotype was counted ten times or more. This chain links TRBV5-1 with TRBJ2-1, with no clear D. This CDR3 comprises 13 residues. The V gene lost 0 bases and the J gene lost 5 bases, with 6 bases spanning the gap. CDR1 and CDR2 (germline): SGHRS, YFSETQ. CDR3 nucleotide sequence: TGCGCCAGCAGCTTGGAGCCAAACAATGAGCAGTTCTTC. Its translation is CASSLEPNNEQFF.

The rearrangement links TRBV6-1 to TRBJ2-7; D is perhaps TRBD1 (6 bases). CDR3 length: 13 amino acids. The germline CDR1 and CDR2 sequences are MNHNS and SASEGT. The ends were cut back, 2 bases at V and 3 bases at J, with 8 bases in the middle. The chain's CDR3 is CASSERDIYEQYV. The DNA of the CDR3 is TGTGCCAGCAGTGAACGGGACATCTACGAGCAGTACGTC.

This clonotype has only one observation. The V and J genes are TRBV7-2 and TRBJ2-1; D gene unclear. Looked up from germline, CDR1 is SGHTA and CDR2 is FQGNSA. Trimming took 5 bases from V and 8 from J, leaving 16 bases between them. The CDR3 loop spans 14 amino acids. CDR3 bases: TGTGCCAGCAGCCCCCCCACCCCTTGGCATGAGCAGTTCTTC. Translation gives CASSPPTPWHEQFF.

This clonotype occurred many times. The chain combines TRBV4-3 with TRBJ1-2; D gene uncertain. Germline V gene lookup returns CDR1 LGHNA and CDR2 YSLEER. CDR3 length: 16 amino acids. V lost 4 bases, J lost 4 bases, and 19 bases lay in between. CDR3 in DNA: TGCGCCAGCAGCCCCGTCCACTTTGACCTTTCCTATGGCTACACCTTC. The encoded protein is CASSPVHFDLSYGYTF.

This clonotype has a handful of counts. The chain recombines TRBV7-2 with TRBJ2-3; D unclear. Trimming took 5 bases from V and 0 from J, leaving 6 bases between them. The length of the CDR3 is 13 residues. Germline V gene sequence: CDR1 SGHTA, CDR2 FQGNSA. The CDR3 coding sequence is TGTGCCAGCAGCCGAGTCAGCACAGATACGCAGTATTTT. It codes for CASSRVSTDTQYF.

This clonotype was counted between two and nine times. The chain has TRBV12-3 or TRBV12-4 and TRBJ2-4; perhaps D is TRBD1 or TRBD2 (5 bases each). The CDR3 has 11 residues. V lost 9 bases, J lost 8 bases, and 11 bases lay in between. The CDR3, as DNA: TGTGCCAGTTCACGAGGGGACATTCAGTACTTC. Protein sequence: CASSRGDIQYF.

This rearrangement joins TRBV7-8 to TRBJ2-1; TRBD2 agrees at 9 bases. The CDR3 spans 16 residues. After removal of 5 bases from V and 1 base from J, the junction contained 6 bases not matched to a gene. Germline values: CDR1 SGHVS, CDR2 FQNEAQ. The CDR3 loop reads CASSPNLAGSYNEQFF. The CDR3, as DNA: TGTGCCAGCAGCCCGAACCTAGCGGGGTCCTACAATGAGCAGTTCTTC.

V is TRBV7-3 and J is TRBJ2-5; D possibly matches TRBD1 or TRBD2 (7 bases each). This CDR3 is built from 13 residues. Germline V gene sequence: CDR1 SGHTA, CDR2 FQGTGA. Trimming left V 8 bases short and J 7 bases short, with 17 bases between. CDR3 loop: CASSQGGGGTQYF. The CDR3 nucleotides are TGTGCCAGCTCCCAGGGGGGAGGGGGGACCCAGTACTTC.

This clonotype appeared a few times. This CDR3 reads CASSQGWGAGYTF. CDR3 DNA: TGTGCCAGCAGCCAAGGTTGGGGCGCGGGCTACACCTTC. V is TRBV3-1 and J is TRBJ1-2; possible D gene TRBD1, 5 bases. Germline CDR1 is LGHDT and CDR2 is YNNKEL (reference sequence). The CDR3 totals 13 residues. V was shortened by 1 base and J by 8 bases, with 11 bases between the two germline ends.

Many counts were recorded for this clonotype. The chain uses TRBV11-2 and TRBJ2-1; D possibly corresponds to TRBD1 (6 bases). CDR1 is SGHAT, CDR2 FQNNGV, per germline. This CDR3 spans 14 amino acids. V lost 5 bases to trimming and J lost 4 bases, with 12 bases between them. CDR3 coding DNA: TGTGCCAGCAGCCTCTCCGGACAGTACAATGAGCAGTTCTTC. Translation gives CASSLSGQYNEQFF.

V and J are TRBV27 and TRBJ2-5; 8 positions match TRBD1. Germline-derived CDR1 and CDR2 are MNHEY and SMNVEV (reference sequence). V lost 8 bases and J lost 6; bases outside the gene matches: 5. The CDR3 spans 12 residues. Here the CDR3 reads CASGQGWKTQYF. In DNA form, the CDR3 reads TGTGCCAGCGGACAGGGTTGGAAGACCCAGTACTTC.

V gene TRBV28 combines with J gene TRBJ2-1, with D possibly matching TRBD2 (5 bases). V was cut by 2 bases and J by 6 bases, with 8 bases left in between. Germline CDR1 and CDR2: MDHEN and SYDVKM. The CDR3 consists of 13 residues. CDR3 coding DNA: TGTGCCAGCAGTTTAGACGGGATCAATGAGCAGTTCTTC. Amino acid sequence: CASSLDGINEQFF.

This chain uses TRBV7-2 with TRBJ2-7; 10 nucleotides agree with TRBD2. The ends lost 1 base at V and 0 bases at J; junction bases unmatched: 3. CDR1 SGHTA and CDR2 FQGNSA come from the germline V gene. This CDR3 is 16 amino acids long. The CDR3 sequence is CASSLGWTSGSYEQYF. The CDR3 bases are TGTGCCAGCAGCTTAGGTTGGACTAGCGGCTCCTACGAGCAGTACTTC.

This clonotype was picked up a small number of times. V gene TRBV18 combines with J gene TRBJ1-3; D possibly corresponds to TRBD1 (5 bases). V dropped 5 bases and J dropped 4 bases, with 15 bases sitting between them. From germline, CDR1 is KGHSH and CDR2 LQKENI. The CDR3 is 15 amino acids. This chain's CDR3 is CASSSSREFGNTIYF. The CDR3 region has the DNA TGTGCCAGCTCATCAAGCAGGGAATTCGGAAACACCATATATTTT.

The V call is TRBV28, the J call TRBJ2-5, with TRBD2 as a possible D gene (5 bases). The CDR3 extends over 12 amino acids. The V gene lost 3 bases and the J gene lost 7 bases, with 9 bases spanning the gap. CDR1 and CDR2 from the germline V gene are MDHEN and SYDVKM. The CDR3, as DNA: TGTGCCAGCAGTTTCGCGGCGGGGACCCAGTACTTC. It translates to CASSFAAGTQYF.

This clonotype has only one observation. The V gene is TRBV7-9, the J gene TRBJ1-4, with 8 bases aligning to TRBD1. J lost 7 bases, V lost 4 bases, and 5 bases had no gene match. The CDR3 has 14 amino acids. Germline V gene sequence: CDR1 SEHNR, CDR2 FQNEAQ (reference sequence). CDR3 bases: TGTGCCAGCAGCTCAGGGGGCGGCGGTGAAAAACTGTTTTTT. Protein: CASSSGGGGEKLFF. Full variable domain (remainder filled in from reference TRBV7-9 and TRBJ1-4): DTGVSQNPRHKITKRGQNVTFRCDPISEHNRLYWYRQTLGQGPEFLTYFQNEAQLEKSRLLSDRFSAERPKGSFSTLEIQRTEQGDSAMYLCASSSGGGGEKLFFGSGTQLSVL.

This clonotype was observed a handful of times. The V and J genes are TRBV29-1 and TRBJ2-5; TRBD2 aligns across 14 bases. The CDR3 is 15 amino acids. The germline gives CDR1 SQVTM, CDR2 ANQGSEA. The ends lost 4 bases at V and 5 bases at J; junction bases unmatched: 6. CDR3 DNA: TGCAGCGTTGCGCAGAGGACTAGCGGGAGGGAGACCCAGTACTTC. This encodes CSVAQRTSGRETQYF.